Listed here are 29 T cell receptor beta chains from one sample, sequenced in a study of T cells in Graves' hyperthyroidism and ophthalmopathy. RNA transcripts gave rise to amplified TCR beta CDR3 regions. A first-round RT-PCR of the TCR CDR3 used the HTBI primer set. Using its own MiXCR run on the multiplex PCR reads, TCRdb lists one record per CDR3 protein. The sample lists approximately 490,000 distinct CDR3 sequences, approximately 23% seen once, with 49% in the top ten. Sequences were obtained from blood. Source of these receptors: a woman in her 70s with Graves' ophthalmopathy.

This clonotype was detected ten times or more. The J gene is TRBJ2-7, the V gene TRBV6-2 or TRBV6-3, with 7 bases identical to TRBD2. Germline V gene sequence: CDR1 MNHEY, CDR2 SVGEGT. The length of the CDR3 is 18 residues. Trimming cost V 6 bases and J 3 bases; bases outside gene matches: 20. This CDR3 reads CASSALGLSGTKLYEQYF. The CDR3 coding sequence is TGTGCCAGCAGCGCTTTGGGACTAAGCGGGACTAAGCTCTACGAGCAGTACTTC.

Many counts were recorded for this clonotype. The rearrangement links TRBV28 to TRBJ2-1; weak D call: TRBD1 (6 bases). Germline CDR1 and CDR2: MDHEN and SYDVKM. Deletions cut 8 bases from V and 7 bases from J, with 9 bases between. This CDR3 is 11 amino acids long. The CDR3 nucleotides are TGTGCCAGCCAAACAGGGAATGAGCAGTTCTTC. The encoded protein is CASQTGNEQFF.

This clonotype was seen more than once but under ten times. Written as DNA, the CDR3 is TGTGCCACCAGTGACCCCGGACTAGTATACAATGAGCAGTTCTTC. Amino acids: CATSDPGLVYNEQFF. The chain employs TRBV24-1 and TRBJ2-1, with 7 bases identical to TRBD2. Germline CDR1 and CDR2: KGHDR and SFDVKD. J was trimmed by 4 bases and V by 4 bases; bases with no gene match: 6. This CDR3 spans 15 amino acids.

This clonotype was seen repeatedly, ten times or more. The chain recombines TRBV2 with TRBJ1-1; D is ambiguous. This CDR3 is built from 18 residues. V shed 7 bases and J shed 6 bases, with 30 bases lying between them. The germline CDR1 and CDR2 sequences are SNHLY and FYNNEI. DNA for the CDR3: TGTGCCAGCATTAATAGACTCGTCAGCAAGGATGCATCGGCTGAAGCTTTCTTT. It encodes CASINRLVSKDASAEAFF.

This clonotype was observed many times. The chain recombines TRBV28 with TRBJ2-7, with a tentative D call TRBD1 (6 bases). Germline V CDR1 and CDR2: MDHEN, SYDVKM. The CDR3 runs to 12 residues. Trimming cost V 9 bases and J 2 bases, with 11 bases left between them. The CDR3: CASRTVAYEQYF. The CDR3 DNA reads TGTGCCAGTAGGACAGTCGCCTACGAGCAGTACTTC.

The chain is built from TRBV20-1 and TRBJ2-1; D is ambiguous. Trimming removed 7 bases from V and 4 bases from J, with 8 bases in between. The germline CDR1 and CDR2 sequences are DFQATT and SNEGSKA (reference sequence). The CDR3 is made up of 11 amino acids. The chain's CDR3 is CSVSGYNEQFF. CDR3 DNA sequence: TGCAGTGTATCCGGTTACAATGAGCAGTTCTTC.

This clonotype was recorded a few times. V and J are TRBV6-2 or TRBV6-3 and TRBJ2-3; 7 nucleotides match TRBD2. The V segment lost 0 bases and the J segment 2 bases; nucleotides outside the gene matches: 8. Germline CDR1 MNHEY, CDR2 SVGEGT. This CDR3 contains 17 residues. The CDR3 loop reads CASSYSGLADLTDTQYF. Here the CDR3 DNA reads TGTGCCAGCAGTTACTCTGGGCTAGCGGACCTCACAGATACGCAGTATTTT.

This clonotype was seen at least ten times. V is TRBV20-1 and J is TRBJ2-3; D unresolved. Per germline, CDR1 DFQATT and CDR2 SNEGSKA (reference sequence). Trimming took off 6 bases at V and 0 bases at J, with 19 bases between the two ends. The CDR3 is 16 amino acids. The CDR3 bases are TGCAGTGCAACCCCCCGGGCAGTTAGTAGCACAGATACGCAGTATTTT. Amino acids: CSATPRAVSSTDTQYF.

This chain joins TRBV28 and TRBJ1-3; D is unresolved. Germline lookup yields CDR1 MDHEN and CDR2 SYDVKM. There are 13 residues in the CDR3. V lost 6 bases, J lost 8 bases, and 14 bases lay in between. The CDR3 loop is CASSRARVDTIYF. The DNA for the CDR3 is TGTGCCAGCAGCCGAGCGAGGGTTGACACCATATATTTT.

This clonotype has at least ten counts. Here the CDR3 reads CASSPHHRTEAFF. The CDR3 DNA reads as TGTGCCAGCAGCCCCCATCACCGAACTGAAGCTTTCTTT. V usage is TRBV3-1 and J usage is TRBJ1-1; D uncertain. The V end was cut by 4 bases, the J end by 5 bases, with 11 bases between. The CDR3 contains 13 residues. Per germline, CDR1 LGHDT and CDR2 YNNKEL (reference sequence).

This clonotype was counted ten times or more. This chain joins TRBV6-1 and TRBJ1-1; a weak D match, TRBD1 (6 bases). From germline, CDR1 is MNHNS and CDR2 SASEGT. Trimming stripped 6 bases from V and 6 bases from J, with 14 bases between. CDR3 size: 13 residues. The CDR3 is CASRSRGGAEAFF. CDR3 nucleotide sequence: TGTGCCAGCAGGAGCAGGGGAGGCGCTGAAGCTTTCTTT.

This clonotype has just a few counts. The CDR3 nucleotides read TGTGCCAGCAGCTTAGAGGGTCTAGCGGCGAACGAGCAGTACTTC. Its translation: CASSLEGLAANEQYF. The rearrangement links TRBV7-2 to TRBJ2-7; 7 nucleotides line up with TRBD2. The germline V gene has CDR1 SGHTA and CDR2 FQGNSA. There are 15 residues in the CDR3. V lost 1 base, J lost 5 bases, and 8 bases stayed unmatched.

This clonotype was seen more than once but under ten times. The V and J genes are TRBV19 and TRBJ1-1; D is undetermined. CDR3 length: 12 residues. Germline V gene lookup returns CDR1 LNHDA and CDR2 SQIVND (reference sequence). Trimming removed 5 bases at V and 7 bases at J, with 11 bases between. CDR3 loop: CASSHRALEAFF. DNA for the CDR3: TGTGCCAGTAGTCACCGGGCACTTGAAGCTTTCTTT.

The chain has TRBV6-1 and TRBJ2-7, with 7 positions matching TRBD1. The length of the CDR3 is 14 residues. The V segment lost 6 bases and the J segment 3 bases; nucleotides outside the gene matches: 8. Germline assignment: CDR1 MNHNS and CDR2 SASEGT. CDR3 region: CASSDTGEYYEQYF. The DNA for the CDR3 is TGTGCCAGCAGCGATACAGGGGAGTACTACGAGCAGTACTTC.

In this sample, this clonotype turned up a few times. The chain recombines TRBV19 with TRBJ2-7; possibly TRBD1 for D (6 bases). This CDR3 contains 13 residues. Trimming took off 3 bases at V and 3 bases at J, with 9 bases between the two ends. Germline loops: CDR1 LNHDA, CDR2 SQIVND (reference sequence). CDR3 protein: CASSILDSYEQYF. CDR3 nucleotide sequence: TGTGCCAGTAGTATTTTGGACAGCTACGAGCAGTACTTC.

Many counts were recorded for this clonotype. This chain uses TRBV2 with TRBJ2-3; TRBD1 or TRBD2 may be the D gene (6 bases each). The CDR3 extends over 15 amino acids. From germline, CDR1 is SNHLY and CDR2 FYNNEI. The V and J ends lost 9 bases and 0 bases respectively, with 16 bases between them. This CDR3 is CARSKGDLSTDTQYF. For the CDR3, the DNA is TGTGCCAGGTCTAAGGGGGACTTGAGCACAGATACGCAGTATTTT.

On this clonotype: One junction end does not reproduce the germline sequence, and a read error may be involved. The chain employs TRBV5-1 and TRBJ2-5; either TRBD1 or TRBD2 may supply D (5 bases each). This CDR3 has 11 residues. The V gene's germline CDR1 is SGHRS and CDR2 YFSETQ. CDR3 loop: CASSPGGTQYF. DNA of the CDR3: TGTGCCAGCAGCCCTGGGGGGACCCAGTACTTC.

This clonotype was recorded a few times. This sequence joins TRBV7-3 and TRBJ2-3, with D tentatively TRBD1 or TRBD2 (5 bases each). V was trimmed by 4 bases and J by 7 bases, leaving 24 bases between them. The CDR3 has 17 residues. Germline V gene lookup returns CDR1 SGHTA and CDR2 FQGTGA. CDR3 bases: TGTGCCAGCAGCTCGGGAAAAAGTGGGGGAATCGTAAATACGCAGTATTTT. It codes for CASSSGKSGGIVNTQYF.

The chain recombines TRBV6-1 with TRBJ1-1; unclear D gene. Trimming removed 6 bases from V and 1 base from J, with 12 bases in between. Looked up from germline, CDR1 is MNHNS and CDR2 is SASEGT. The CDR3 has 14 residues. CDR3 nucleotides: TGTGCCAGCAGGGCCCCGGCGGGGAACACTGAAGCTTTCTTT. Translated: CASRAPAGNTEAFF.

This clonotype showed up just a few times. This chain connects TRBV20-1 to TRBJ1-5; D unresolved. Germline lookup yields CDR1 DFQATT and CDR2 SNEGSKA (reference sequence). The CDR3 sequence is 16 residues long. V gave up 2 bases and J gave up 0 bases, with 14 bases separating them. This CDR3 is CSARKEGTSSNQPQHF. As DNA, the CDR3 is TGCAGTGCTAGAAAGGAGGGCACCAGTAGCAATCAGCCCCAGCATTTT.

This clonotype was seen at least ten times. The V and J genes are TRBV6-5 and TRBJ2-3, with 8 bases matching TRBD1. V was pared by 0 bases and J by 4 bases, with 9 bases of the junction left unmatched. Per the germline V gene, CDR1 is MNHEY and CDR2 is SVGAGI. CDR3 length: 17 amino acids. The CDR3 DNA reads as TGTGCCAGCAGTTACTCCGGACTACACAGGGGGGCAGATACGCAGTATTTT. Translating gives CASSYSGLHRGADTQYF.

V usage is TRBV4-3 and J usage is TRBJ1-1; no reliable D call. CDR3 length: 15 residues. Deletions cut 0 bases from V and 5 bases from J, with 13 bases between. Germline values: CDR1 LGHNA, CDR2 YSLEER. CDR3 in amino acids: CASSQEAPRTTEAFF. The CDR3 DNA is TGCGCCAGCAGCCAAGAGGCACCTCGGACGACTGAAGCTTTCTTT.

This clonotype turned up a few times. V and J are TRBV7-9 and TRBJ2-1, with TRBD1 matching 7 bases. With V trimmed by 5 bases and J by 9 bases, 7 bases remained unmatched. CDR1 is SEHNR and CDR2 is FQNEAQ in the germline V gene (reference sequence). The CDR3 has 13 amino acids. CDR3 amino acids: CASSPSGGGEQFF. The CDR3 bases are TGTGCCAGCAGCCCCTCAGGGGGTGGTGAGCAGTTCTTC.

The chain links TRBV30 to TRBJ1-6; D uncertain. The CDR3 covers 15 residues. V gave up 1 base and J gave up 8 bases, with 15 bases separating them. CDR1 GTSNPN and CDR2 SVGIG come from the germline V gene (reference sequence). CDR3 residues: CAWSEGRLIDSPLHF. CDR3 DNA sequence: TGTGCCTGGAGTGAAGGGAGGCTTATAGATTCACCCCTCCACTTT.

There are a few counts of this clonotype. The rearrangement links TRBV12-3 or TRBV12-4 to TRBJ1-3, with D possibly matching TRBD1 (5 bases). V was pared by 5 bases and J by 0 bases, with 11 bases between. This CDR3 comprises 15 residues. The CDR3 reads CASSPDTSSGNTIYF. The CDR3 DNA sequence: TGTGCCAGCAGTCCGGACACTAGCTCTGGAAACACCATATATTTT.

This chain joins TRBV5-1 and TRBJ1-1; D might be TRBD1 (6 bases). V was trimmed by 0 bases and J by 6 bases, leaving 15 bases between them. CDR3 length: 15 residues. The germline gives CDR1 SGHRS, CDR2 YFSETQ. This chain's CDR3 is CASSLEQGEGSEAFF. In DNA, the CDR3 is TGCGCCAGCAGCTTGGAACAGGGAGAAGGTTCTGAAGCTTTCTTT.

In its sample, this clonotype was seen many times. V is TRBV28 and J is TRBJ1-2; D call uncertain. Trimming removed 5 bases at V and 4 bases at J, with 11 bases between. CDR1 is MDHEN, CDR2 SYDVKM, per germline. The CDR3 is 13 amino acids. This CDR3 reads CASSTSRFYGYTF. The CDR3 DNA is TGTGCCAGCAGTACATCACGATTCTATGGCTACACCTTC.

The sample holds a few counts of this clonotype. This sequence joins TRBV5-1 and TRBJ2-2; D not resolved. The CDR3 covers 13 residues. Germline V gene data show CDR1 as SGHRS and CDR2 as YFSETQ. Trimming took off 0 bases at V and 6 bases at J, with 6 bases between the two ends. In DNA form, the CDR3 reads TGCGCCAGCAGCTTGGGGCAGGCCGGGGAGCTGTTTTTT. Translated: CASSLGQAGELFF.

This clonotype came up many times. This chain connects TRBV27 to TRBJ1-1; no clear D gene. Germline CDR1 and CDR2: MNHEY and SMNVEV (reference sequence). Trimming pared 4 bases from V and 8 bases from J, leaving 20 bases between. The CDR3 sequence is 15 residues long. This CDR3 is CASSSNPTAYSEAFF. In DNA form, the CDR3 reads TGTGCCAGCAGTTCTAATCCGACGGCCTACAGCGAAGCTTTCTTT.